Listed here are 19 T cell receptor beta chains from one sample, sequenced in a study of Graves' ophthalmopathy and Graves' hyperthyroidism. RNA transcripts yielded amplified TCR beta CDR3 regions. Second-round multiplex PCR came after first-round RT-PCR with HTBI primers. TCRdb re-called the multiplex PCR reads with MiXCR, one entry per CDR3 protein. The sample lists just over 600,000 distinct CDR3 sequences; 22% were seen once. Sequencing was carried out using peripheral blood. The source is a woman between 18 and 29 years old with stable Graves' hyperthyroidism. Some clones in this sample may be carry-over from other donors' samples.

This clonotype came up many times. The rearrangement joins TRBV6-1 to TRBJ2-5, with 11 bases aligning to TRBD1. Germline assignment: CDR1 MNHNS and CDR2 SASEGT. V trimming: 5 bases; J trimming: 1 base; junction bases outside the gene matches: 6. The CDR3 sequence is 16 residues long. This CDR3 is CASSLPGTGGQETQYF. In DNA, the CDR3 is TGTGCCAGCAGTCTTCCCGGGACAGGGGGCCAAGAGACCCAGTACTTC.

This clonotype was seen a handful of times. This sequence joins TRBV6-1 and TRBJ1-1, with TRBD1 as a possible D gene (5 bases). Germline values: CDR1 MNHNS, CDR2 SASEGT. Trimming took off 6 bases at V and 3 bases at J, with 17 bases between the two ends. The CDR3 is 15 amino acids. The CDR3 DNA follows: TGTGCCAGCAGGCGGGACCCCCGGGGGGACACTGAAGCTTTCTTT. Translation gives CASRRDPRGDTEAFF.

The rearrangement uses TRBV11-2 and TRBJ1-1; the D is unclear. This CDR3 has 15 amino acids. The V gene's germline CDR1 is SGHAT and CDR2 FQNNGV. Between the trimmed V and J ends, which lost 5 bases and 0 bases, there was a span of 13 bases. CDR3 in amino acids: CASSRFPLMNTEAFF. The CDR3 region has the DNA TGTGCCAGCAGCCGCTTTCCCCTTATGAACACTGAAGCTTTCTTT. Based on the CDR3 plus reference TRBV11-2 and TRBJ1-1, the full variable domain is EAGVAQSPRYKIIEKRQSVAFWCNPISGHATLYWYQQILGQGPKLLIQFQNNGVVDDSQLPKDRFSAERLKGVDSTLKIQPAKLEDSAVYLCASSRFPLMNTEAFFGQGTRLTVV.

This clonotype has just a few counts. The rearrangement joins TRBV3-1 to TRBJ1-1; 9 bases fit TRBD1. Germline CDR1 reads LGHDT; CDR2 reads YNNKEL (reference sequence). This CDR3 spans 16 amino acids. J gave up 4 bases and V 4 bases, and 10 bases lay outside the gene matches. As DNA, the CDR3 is TGTGCCAGCAGCCGCAGGACAGGGGACCCTCGCACTGAAGCTTTCTTT. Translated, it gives CASSRRTGDPRTEAFF.

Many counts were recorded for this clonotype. DNA of the CDR3: TGTGCCAGCAGTCCCCCCGGGACTAGCGGGAGGGCGGGACAGTACTTC. It is translated as CASSPPGTSGRAGQYF. The chain carries TRBV28 and TRBJ2-7; 16 positions agree with TRBD2. J lost 10 bases, V lost 5 bases, and 11 bases had no gene match. Germline V gives CDR1 MDHEN, CDR2 SYDVKM. The CDR3 is 16 residues long.

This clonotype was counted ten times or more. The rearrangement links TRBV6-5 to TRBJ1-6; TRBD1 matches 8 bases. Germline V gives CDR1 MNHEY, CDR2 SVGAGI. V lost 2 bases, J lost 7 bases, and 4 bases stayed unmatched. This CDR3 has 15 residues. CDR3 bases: TGTGCCAGCAGTTACAGTGGGGACAGGAATTCACCCCTCCACTTT. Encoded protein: CASSYSGDRNSPLHF.

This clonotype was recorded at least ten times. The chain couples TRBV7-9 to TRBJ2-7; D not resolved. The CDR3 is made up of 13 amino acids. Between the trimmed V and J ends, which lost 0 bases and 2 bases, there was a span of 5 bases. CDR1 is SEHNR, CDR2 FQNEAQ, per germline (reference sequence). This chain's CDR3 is CASSLAPTYEQYF. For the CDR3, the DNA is TGTGCCAGCAGCTTAGCGCCCACCTACGAGCAGTACTTC.

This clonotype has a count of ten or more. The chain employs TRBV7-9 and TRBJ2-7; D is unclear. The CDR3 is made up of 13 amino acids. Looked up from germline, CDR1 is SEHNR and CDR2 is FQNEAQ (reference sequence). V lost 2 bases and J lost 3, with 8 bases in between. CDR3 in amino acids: CASSLKGNYEQYF. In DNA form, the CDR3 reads TGTGCCAGCAGCTTAAAAGGGAACTACGAGCAGTACTTC.

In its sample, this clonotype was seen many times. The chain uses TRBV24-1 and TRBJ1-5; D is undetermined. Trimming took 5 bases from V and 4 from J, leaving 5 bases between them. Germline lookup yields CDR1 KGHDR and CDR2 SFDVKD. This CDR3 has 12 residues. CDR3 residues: CATSALNQPQHF. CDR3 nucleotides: TGTGCCACCAGTGCCTTAAATCAGCCCCAGCATTTT.

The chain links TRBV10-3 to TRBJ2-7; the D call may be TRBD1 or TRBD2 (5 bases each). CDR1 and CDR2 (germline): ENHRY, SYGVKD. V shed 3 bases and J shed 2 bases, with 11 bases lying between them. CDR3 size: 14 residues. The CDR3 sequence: CAISDARGTYEQYF. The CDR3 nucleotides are TGTGCCATCAGTGACGCGAGGGGAACCTACGAGCAGTACTTC.

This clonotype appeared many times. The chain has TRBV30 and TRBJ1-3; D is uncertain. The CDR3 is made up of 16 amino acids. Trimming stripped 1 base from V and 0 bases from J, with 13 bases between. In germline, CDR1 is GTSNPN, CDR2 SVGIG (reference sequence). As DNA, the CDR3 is TGTGCCTGGAGTGAAGGCCACTTAGCCTCTGGAAACACCATATATTTT. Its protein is CAWSEGHLASGNTIYF.

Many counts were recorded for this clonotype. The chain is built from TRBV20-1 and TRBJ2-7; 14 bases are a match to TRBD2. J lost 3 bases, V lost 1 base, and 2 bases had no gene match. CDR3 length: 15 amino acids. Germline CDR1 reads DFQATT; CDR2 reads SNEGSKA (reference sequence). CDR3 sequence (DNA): TGCAGTGCTAGAGTTGGGACTAGCGGGAGCTACGAGCAGTACTTC. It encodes CSARVGTSGSYEQYF.

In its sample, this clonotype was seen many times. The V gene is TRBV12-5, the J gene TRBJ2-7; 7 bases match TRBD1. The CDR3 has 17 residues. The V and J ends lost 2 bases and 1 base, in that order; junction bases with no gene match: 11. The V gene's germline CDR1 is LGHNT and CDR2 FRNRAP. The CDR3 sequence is CASGLRHLGQPSYEQYF. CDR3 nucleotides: TGTGCTAGTGGTTTGCGCCACTTGGGACAGCCATCCTACGAGCAGTACTTC.

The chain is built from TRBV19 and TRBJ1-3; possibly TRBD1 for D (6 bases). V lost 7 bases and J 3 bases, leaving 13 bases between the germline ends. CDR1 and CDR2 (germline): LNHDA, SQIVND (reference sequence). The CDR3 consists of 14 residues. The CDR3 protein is CASTPGHIGNTIYF. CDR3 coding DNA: TGTGCCAGTACCCCGGGACATATTGGAAACACCATATATTTT. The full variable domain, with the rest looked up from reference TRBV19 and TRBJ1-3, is DGGITQSPKYLFRKEGQNVTLSCEQNLNHDAMYWYRQDPGQGLRLIYYSQIVNDFQKGDIAEGYSVSREKKESFPLTVTSAQKNPTAFYLCASTPGHIGNTIYFGEGSWLTVV.

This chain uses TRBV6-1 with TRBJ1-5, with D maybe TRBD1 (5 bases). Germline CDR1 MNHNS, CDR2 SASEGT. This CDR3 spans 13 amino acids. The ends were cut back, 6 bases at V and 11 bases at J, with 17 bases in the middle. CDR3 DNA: TGTGCCAGCAGCTTGTCCCGGGAACAGGCCCAGCATTTT. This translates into CASSLSREQAQHF.

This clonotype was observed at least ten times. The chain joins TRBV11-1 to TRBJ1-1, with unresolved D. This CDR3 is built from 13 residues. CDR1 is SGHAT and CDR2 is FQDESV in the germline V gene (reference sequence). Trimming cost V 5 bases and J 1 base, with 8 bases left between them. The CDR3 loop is CASSQHRNTEAFF. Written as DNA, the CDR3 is TGTGCCAGCAGCCAGCACAGGAACACTGAAGCTTTCTTT.

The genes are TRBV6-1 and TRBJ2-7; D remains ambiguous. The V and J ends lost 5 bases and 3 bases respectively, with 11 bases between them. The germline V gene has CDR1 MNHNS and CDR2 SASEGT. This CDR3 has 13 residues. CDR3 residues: CASSSVHRYEQYF. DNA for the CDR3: TGTGCCAGCAGTAGCGTACACCGCTACGAGCAGTACTTC.

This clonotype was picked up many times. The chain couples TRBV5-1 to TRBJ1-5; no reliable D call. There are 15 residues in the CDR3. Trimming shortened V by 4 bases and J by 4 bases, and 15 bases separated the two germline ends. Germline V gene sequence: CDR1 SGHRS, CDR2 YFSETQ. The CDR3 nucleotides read TGCGCCAGCAGCGCCCGGGCAGGACCGAATCAGCCCCAGCATTTT. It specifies CASSARAGPNQPQHF.

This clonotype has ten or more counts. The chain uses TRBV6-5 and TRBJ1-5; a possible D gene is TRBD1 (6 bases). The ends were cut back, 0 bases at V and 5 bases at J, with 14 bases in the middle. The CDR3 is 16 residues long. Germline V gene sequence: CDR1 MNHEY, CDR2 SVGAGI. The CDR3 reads CASSYSWGTRDQPQHF. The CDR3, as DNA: TGTGCCAGCAGTTACTCGTGGGGGACAAGAGATCAGCCCCAGCATTTT.